In its sample, the clone carrying this T cell receptor (beta chain) was seen once. In the original workflow: Researchers report that nucleated cell counts were estimated from reference gene primer amplification. Produced via immunoSEQ multiplex PCR; TCRdb's table is partial and in-frame only. D and trimming come from the DNA, and the V and J calls and clone size come from that table. This sample has 260,000 or so clones, with roughly 86% found just once. These data are taken from a study of blood T cell repertoires in COVID-19. Study-wide context: From T cells, B-cell-depleted T cells, or PBMCs came the material, which was cDNA or gDNA.

V shed 4 bases and J shed 11 bases, with 19 bases lying between them. The germline gives CDR1 SGDLS, CDR2 YYNGEE. The CDR3 is 15 amino acids. This clonotype was sampled from a man aged 18 to 35 with active or convalescent COVID-19. The gene calls are TRBV9 and TRBJ1-6, with D possibly TRBD1 on 6 matching bases. The sample was peripheral blood. CDR3 nucleotide sequence: TGTGCCAGCAGCTCAAATAGGGGGAATGGGACACCCCTCCACTTT. It is translated as CASSSNRGNGTPLHF. Based on the CDR3 plus reference TRBV9 and TRBJ1-6, the full variable domain is DSGVTQTPKHLITATGQRVTLRCSPRSGDLSVYWYQQSLDQGLQFLIQYYNGEERAKGNILERFSAQQFPDLHSELNLSSLELGDSALYFCASSSNRGNGTPLHFGNGTRLTVT.